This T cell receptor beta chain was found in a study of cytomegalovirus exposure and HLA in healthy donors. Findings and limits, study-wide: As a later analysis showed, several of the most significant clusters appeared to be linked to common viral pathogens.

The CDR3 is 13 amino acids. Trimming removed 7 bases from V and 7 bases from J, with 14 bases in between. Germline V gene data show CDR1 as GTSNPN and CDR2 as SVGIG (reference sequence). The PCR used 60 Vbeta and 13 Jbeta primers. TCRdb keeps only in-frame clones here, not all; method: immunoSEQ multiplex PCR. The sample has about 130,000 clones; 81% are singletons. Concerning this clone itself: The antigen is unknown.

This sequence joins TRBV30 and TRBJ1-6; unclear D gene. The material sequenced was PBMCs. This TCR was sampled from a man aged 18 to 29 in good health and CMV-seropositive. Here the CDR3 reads CAFLGASNSPLHF. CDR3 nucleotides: TGTGCCTTTTTAGGAGCGTCGAATTCACCCCTCCACTTT.